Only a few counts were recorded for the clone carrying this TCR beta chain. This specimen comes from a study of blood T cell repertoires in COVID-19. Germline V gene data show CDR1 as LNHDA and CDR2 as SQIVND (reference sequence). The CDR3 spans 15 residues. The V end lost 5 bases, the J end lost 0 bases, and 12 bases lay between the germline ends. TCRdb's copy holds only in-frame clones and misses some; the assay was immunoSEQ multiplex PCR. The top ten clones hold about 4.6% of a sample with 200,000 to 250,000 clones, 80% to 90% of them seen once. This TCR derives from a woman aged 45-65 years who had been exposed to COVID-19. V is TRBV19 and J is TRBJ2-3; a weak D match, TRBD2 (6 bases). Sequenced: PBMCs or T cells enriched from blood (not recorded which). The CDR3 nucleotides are TGTGCCAGTAGTCCTCTAGCGACTAGCACAGATACGCAGTATTTT. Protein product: CASSPLATSTDTQYF.